This T cell receptor (beta chain) was identified in a study of cytomegalovirus exposure and HLA in healthy donors. To note about this clone: Its antigen is as yet unknown.

Study findings and constraints: Most likely, a cluster of highly shared sequence variants arose as a sequencing artifact.

The CDR3 is made up of 16 amino acids. With V trimmed by 4 bases and J by 8 bases, 10 bases remained unmatched. Germline V gene sequence: CDR1 MGHRA, CDR2 YSYEKL. Primers for the PCR totalled 60 Vbeta and 13 Jbeta. The repertoire was sequenced with immunoSEQ multiplex PCR; TCRdb's copy has only in-frame clones and lacks some. The sample lists roughly 150,000 clones; roughly 70% were seen once. V is TRBV4-1 and J is TRBJ2-1; 11 bases are shared with TRBD2. The sequenced sample was PBMCs. This receptor was taken from a man aged 25 to 40 in good health and CMV-seronegative. The CDR3 sequence: CASSLTTSGSSHEQFF. The CDR3 nucleotides read TGCGCCAGCAGCCTAACTACTAGCGGGAGTTCGCATGAGCAGTTCTTC.